The subject of this entry is one T cell receptor (beta chain). This clone's antigen is unknown. No qualities accompany the bases; no much larger clone lies one base away. Receptors were amplified or captured by 5' RACE. TCRdb lists the instrument as Illumina HiSeq 2500. The second PCR ran for roughly 7 to 12 cycles and used a J-beta primer mix along with a sample-barcoded 5' primer. Each TCR beta cDNA molecule received a unique molecular identifier from a template-switch 5' adaptor carrying 12 random nucleotides. At least 2.5 million CDR3-containing paired-end reads were obtained from each sample. First-strand cDNA synthesis was performed from all RNA using the Mint cDNA synthesis kit, with priming by a TRBC-specific oligonucleotide. All cDNA was treated with uracil-DNA glycosylase and then went through a first 18-cycle PCR with the universal primers M1SS and BC2_uni_R. The original pipeline was this. Normalization of each sample was performed by random selection of 1 million high-quality reads, each carrying a distinct molecular identifier. Instead of being binned into consensus sequences, reads that shared molecular identifiers were thrown out. CDR3 identification, clonotype clustering and error correction used MiTCR with a Q25 quality threshold and the strictest error-elimination algorithm. Lower-bound total TCR beta diversity was estimated with a nonparametric unseen species model using Euler transformation. In-frame beta chains were kept once TCRdb had trimmed the public reads at Q25 with fastp and called clones with MiXCR. When rows share a CDR3 protein, they turn into one entry using the most common DNA and genes. TCRdb's processing, not the authors' own work, is the source of the V and J calls. The sample profile shows some 860,000 distinct CDR3 sequences; more than 55% of them were found once. Of the sample, around 24% is held by the ten largest clones.

The data derive from a study of blood T cells in healthy people across ages (dated by TCRdb to between 2015 and 2016). Describing the broader study: In model experiments, template switching captured roughly one uniquely barcoded TCR beta cDNA molecule for every two T cells. To track age-related changes in TCR beta repertoire diversity, the study relied on deep sequencing normalized with unique cDNA molecular identifiers. Four age groups were formed from the donors: young (average 16 years), middle-aged (around 39), aged (roughly 56) and long-lived (around 82). To avoid experimental bias, donors of different ages were spread randomly across the sequencing lanes. The study analyzed two additional independent replicas of 1 million unique cDNA reads from the same blood draw for two donors, one aged 18 to 29 and one aged 80 or older.

The study at large found these results: Observed TCR beta diversity per million T cells fell roughly linearly with age, and a significant reduction was already apparent by age around 44. Estimates of total diversity from one million sequenced T cells were regarded as lower bounds and underestimates. Compared with the aged group, the long-lived group had more naive CD4+ T cells, fewer expanded clones and increased TCR diversity, suggesting age selection. There was a strong correlation between observed TCR beta diversity and the percentage of naive T cells measured by flow cytometry. Conclusive comparison of naive and antigen-experienced compartments was prevented by the profiling of bulk unsorted PBMCs. Because the CMV infection status of the donors was unknown, age-related changes in expanded clonotypes may potentially have been confounded.

Donors were 30 to 45 systemically healthy Caucasian individuals from Russia aged roughly 6 to 90 years. About 10 milliliters of peripheral blood were collected from each donor into EDTA-treated Vacutainer tubes. PBMCs were isolated by Ficoll-Paque density-gradient centrifugation, with at least 6 million obtained per sample. Trizol reagent was used to extract total RNA from PBMCs, with at least 5.5 micrograms per sample. Naive CD45RAhigh/CD27high T cell percentages were measured by flow cytometry on a PBMC aliquot from every donor. The source is a man aged 35-49 years in good health. The sample consisted of blood.

The CDR3 corresponds to CSATDSLSYEQYF. At the DNA level, the sequence is TGCAGTGCTACTGACAGCCTCTCCTACGAGCAGTACTTC. The sequence links TRBV20-1 to TRBJ2-7; perhaps TRBD1 is the D gene, with 5 bases matching. The germline V gene (reference sequence) specifies DFQATT as CDR1 and SNEGSKA as CDR2. Measured from the cysteine to the phenylalanine, the CDR3 is 13 residues long. The retained sequence is limited to the CDR3, 39 bases, with the frame set at the first base. V is pared back by 4 bases and J by 0 bases, with 10 bases lying between the germline termini.